The next 8 T cell receptor beta chains were all read from a single sample in a study of cytomegalovirus exposure and HLA in healthy donors. Both 60 Vbeta primers and 13 Jbeta primers went into the PCR. The protocol was immunoSEQ multiplex PCR, while the TCRdb copy is restricted to in-frame clones and leaves out a portion. The table includes tens of thousands of clones, 79% detected once. Sample: PBMCs. The source of these receptors is a woman aged 40 to 50 in good health and CMV-seropositive.

This chain links TRBV30 with TRBJ1-5; D call uncertain. Germline V gene data show CDR1 as GTSNPN and CDR2 as SVGIG (reference sequence). Trimming stripped 7 bases from V and 1 base from J, with 17 bases between. The CDR3 has 15 amino acids. The CDR3 protein is CAFREGYYSNQPQHF. In DNA form, the CDR3 reads TGTGCCTTCCGCGAGGGCTACTACAGCAATCAGCCCCAGCATTTT.

This chain connects TRBV5-4 to TRBJ1-1, with D perhaps matching TRBD1 (6 bases). Germline V CDR1 and CDR2: SGHNT, YYREEE (reference sequence). V shed 0 bases and J shed 10 bases, with 19 bases lying between them. The CDR3 length is 15 residues. Written as DNA, the CDR3 is TGTGCCAGCAGCTTGGCTAGGGACAAAGAGTTTGGAGCTTTCTTT. Translated, it gives CASSLARDKEFGAFF.

The chain recombines TRBV9 with TRBJ2-4; D is possibly TRBD2 (6 bases). This CDR3 spans 13 amino acids. V was trimmed by 3 bases and J by 6 bases, leaving 10 bases between them. The germline V gene has CDR1 SGDLS and CDR2 YYNGEE. The CDR3 DNA sequence: TGTGCCAGCAGCGGTATGACTAGAAACATTCAGTACTTC. The encoded protein is CASSGMTRNIQYF.

This clone was recorded a few times. The CDR3 here is CASKWLETVENTGELFF. DNA of the CDR3: TGTGCCAGCAAGTGGCTGGAGACGGTGGAAAACACCGGGGAGCTGTTTTTT. V usage is TRBV2 and J usage is TRBJ2-2; D not certain. The germline gives CDR1 SNHLY, CDR2 FYNNEI. CDR3 size: 17 residues. The V end lost 7 bases, the J end lost 2 bases, and 20 bases lay between the germline ends.

This sequence joins TRBV7-2 and TRBJ1-1; D not certain. V lost 3 bases, J lost 10 bases, and 15 bases lay in between. The CDR3 totals 13 residues. The germline gives CDR1 SGHTA, CDR2 FQGNSA. CDR3 DNA sequence: TGTGCCAGCAGCTTGGGTAGGGAGTCCCCAGCTTTCTTT. Encoded protein: CASSLGRESPAFF.

CDR3 nucleotide sequence: TGTGCCAGCAGCGCTGACAGGGGTCGGAACACTGAAGCTTTCTTT. Residues: CASSADRGRNTEAFF. The chain employs TRBV6-5 and TRBJ1-1; 8 nucleotides line up with TRBD1. The J segment lost 1 base and the V segment lost 6 bases, leaving 7 bases of the junction unmatched. Looked up from germline, CDR1 is MNHEY and CDR2 is SVGAGI. This CDR3 spans 15 amino acids.

The V and J genes are TRBV29-1 and TRBJ2-3; no firm D call. The V end was cut by 5 bases, the J end by 7 bases, with 7 bases between. Germline lookup yields CDR1 SQVTM and CDR2 ANQGSEA. The CDR3 covers 10 residues. The DNA for the CDR3 is TGCAGCGTTCGGGTGAATACGCAGTATTTT. It specifies CSVRVNTQYF.

This chain connects TRBV7-6 to TRBJ2-5; D ambiguous. Germline CDR1 and CDR2: SGHVS and FNYEAQ. The CDR3 is 15 residues long. The germline V and J ends were trimmed by 4 bases and 1 base, with 13 bases remaining between them. The CDR3 reads CASSSVGDLQETQYF. Written as DNA, the CDR3 is TGTGCCAGCAGCTCCGTGGGCGACCTCCAAGAGACCCAGTACTTC.